The present TCR beta chain was sequenced within a study of post-analysis software for immune sequencing data. Overall study context: The patients showed relapsing-remitting, secondary progressive and progressive-relapsing multiple sclerosis courses. Regarding the study as a whole: Samples from a shared batch, those prepared together, strongly co-clustered by F measure. The normalized Chao1 diversity of multiple sclerosis patients was significantly lower than that of controls.

A word on this clonotype: Its antigen is undetermined.

Prepared libraries of TCR beta cDNA carried unique molecular identifiers. Roughly 490,000 cDNA molecules came from around 0.96 to 9.9 million T cells. MiXCR, run by TCRdb on the PCR reads, gives a single entry per CDR3 protein. The profile shows about 570,000 distinct CDR3 sequences, roughly 34% of them singletons. Sequences were obtained from blood. The sequence derives from a girl aged 2 to 17 with multiple sclerosis.

The CDR3: CASSLTSQETQFF. The CDR3 DNA reads as TGTGCCAGCAGCTTAACCTCCCAAGAGACCCAGTTCTTC. The V and J genes are TRBV7-3 and TRBJ2-1; D not resolved. Germline V gene data show CDR1 as SGHTA and CDR2 as FQGTGA. V was cut by 0 bases and J by 13 bases, with 13 bases left in between. The CDR3 covers 13 residues.